Presented here are 14 T cell receptor beta chains from one specimen sequenced in a study of CD8 T cells in Susac syndrome. cDNA came from around 0.5 to 1 ug RNA primed by random hexamers. TCRdb independently ran MiXCR on the immunoSEQ multiplex PCR reads; one entry per CDR3 protein. The table lists some 52,000 distinct CDR3 sequences, around 93% of them singletons. Material: CD8+ T cells from PBMCs. All receptors come from a human donor with multiple sclerosis.

This rearrangement joins TRBV7-2 to TRBJ2-3; D gene uncertain. V was trimmed by 5 bases and J by 0 bases, leaving 15 bases between them. Looked up from germline, CDR1 is SGHTA and CDR2 is FQGNSA. The CDR3 runs to 16 residues. The CDR3 DNA reads TGTGCCAGCAGCAGCCACCCGGGCCCTAGCACAGATACGCAGTATTTT. Translating it yields CASSSHPGPSTDTQYF. Variable domain in full (rest from reference TRBV7-2 and TRBJ2-3): GAGVSQSPSNKVTEKGKDVELRCDPISGHTALYWYRQSLGQGLEFLIYFQGNSAPDKSGLPSDRFSAERTGGSVSTLTIQRTQQEDSAVYLCASSSHPGPSTDTQYFGPGTRLTVL.

The V call is TRBV19, the J call TRBJ1-2; weak D call: TRBD1 (5 bases). The ends were cut back, 1 base at V and 6 bases at J, with 15 bases in the middle. This CDR3 has 15 amino acids. Germline assignment: CDR1 LNHDA and CDR2 SQIVND (reference sequence). The DNA for the CDR3 is TGTGCCAGTAGTATAGGGATCACAGGAGGTGATGGCTACACCTTC. This codes for CASSIGITGGDGYTF.

This chain joins TRBV24-1 and TRBJ2-6; the D gene is possibly TRBD1 (6 bases). This CDR3 region has 19 residues. The ends were cut back, 3 bases at V and 0 bases at J, with 17 bases in the middle. Germline lookup yields CDR1 KGHDR and CDR2 SFDVKD. In DNA form, the CDR3 reads TGTGCCACCAGTGATAGCCGGACAGAAGCACCCTCTGGGGCCAACGTCCTGACTTTC. It encodes CATSDSRTEAPSGANVLTF.

Concerning this clonotype: A read error may account for a junction end that differs from germline. The rearrangement joins TRBV27 to TRBJ1-4; D uncertain. Germline V gene sequence: CDR1 MNHEY, CDR2 SMNVEV (reference sequence). The CDR3 sequence is 14 residues long. DNA for the CDR3: TGTGCCCGCAGTCGAAGACGGATTAATGAAAAACTGTTTTTT. It codes for CARSRRRINEKLFF.

This clonotype came up once. The chain is built from TRBV15 and TRBJ2-5; unclear D gene. The CDR3 is 20 amino acids. Germline V lookup: CDR1 LNHNV, CDR2 YYDKDF (reference sequence). With 0 bases removed from V and 9 bases from J, the gap between germline ends came to 32 bases. DNA of the CDR3: TGTGCCACCAGCAGAGATTATTATAGGGTCTTAGTAACCCGGCAGGATTCCCAGTACTTC. Translated: CATSRDYYRVLVTRQDSQYF.

The rearrangement links TRBV6-2 or TRBV6-3 to TRBJ2-2; the D call may be TRBD1 or TRBD2 (7 bases each). The CDR3 loop spans 16 amino acids. V was shortened by 0 bases and J by 4 bases, with 12 bases between the two germline ends. Germline CDR1 reads MNHEY; CDR2 reads SVGEGT. The DNA of the CDR3 is TGTGCCAGCAGTTACTCTAGCAGGGGGGGCACCGGGGAGCTGTTTTTT. Its protein is CASSYSSRGGTGELFF.

The CDR3 nucleotides are TGCAGTGCTAGATCCGGGACAGGGCAAGTAAGGAACACTGAAGCTTTCTTT. This translates into CSARSGTGQVRNTEAFF. The chain is built from TRBV20-1 and TRBJ1-1, with TRBD1 matching over 9 bases. Trimming at V came to 2 bases and at J to 1 base, leaving 11 bases not matched to a gene. The CDR3 contains 17 residues. In germline, CDR1 is DFQATT, CDR2 SNEGSKA (reference sequence).

This clonotype was recorded once. This chain links TRBV9 with TRBJ1-1; TRBD1 might be the D (5 bases). V was clipped by 0 bases and J by 8 bases, with 11 bases between them. CDR1 and CDR2 from the germline V gene are SGDLS and YYNGEE. The CDR3 covers 13 residues. The CDR3 nucleotides are TGTGCCAGCAGCGTAGGAGCGGGGACCGAAGCTTTCTTT. This translates into CASSVGAGTEAFF.

This clonotype was detected once. The rearrangement joins TRBV13 to TRBJ1-1; tentatively, D is TRBD1 (6 bases). This CDR3 is built from 13 residues. Germline V gene data show CDR1 as PRHDT and CDR2 as FYEKMQ (reference sequence). V gave up 0 bases and J gave up 11 bases, with 13 bases separating them. For the CDR3, the DNA is TGTGCCAGCAGCTTAGGCTCCCGGGACAAGGCTTTCTTT. Translated: CASSLGSRDKAFF.

This chain links TRBV20-1 with TRBJ1-2, with D perhaps matching TRBD1 (5 bases). Germline V gene data show CDR1 as DFQATT and CDR2 as SNEGSKA (reference sequence). CDR3 length: 20 amino acids. Trimming shortened V by 2 bases and J by 4 bases, and 32 bases separated the two germline ends. The CDR3 DNA is TGCAGTGCTAGACCATTAGGCGCAGCGGGGACTAGTGGGGCTCCCTATGGCTACACCTTC. Encoded protein: CSARPLGAAGTSGAPYGYTF.

The CDR3 spells CASSLQTGGYLNTEAFF. The CDR3 bases are TGTGCCAGCTCTCTCCAGACAGGGGGCTATCTGAACACTGAAGCTTTCTTT. This sequence joins TRBV18 and TRBJ1-1; 10 bases are shared with TRBD1. Trimming took 6 bases from V and 0 from J; bases not matched to a gene: 10. This CDR3 is 17 amino acids long. The germline V gene encodes CDR1 KGHSH and CDR2 LQKENI.

The chain joins TRBV2 to TRBJ2-1; 8 bases are a match to TRBD2. There are 13 residues in the CDR3. V shed 5 bases and J 6 bases; nucleotides not matched to a gene: 3. CDR1 is SNHLY, CDR2 FYNNEI, per germline. The chain's CDR3 is CASSSGGPNEQFF. Here the CDR3 DNA reads TGTGCCAGCAGTAGCGGGGGCCCCAATGAGCAGTTCTTC.

The rearrangement joins TRBV24-1 to TRBJ2-5, with D hard to call. From germline, CDR1 is KGHDR and CDR2 SFDVKD. CDR3 length: 15 residues. The V gene lost 2 bases and the J gene lost 0 bases, with 9 bases spanning the gap. DNA of the CDR3: TGTGCCACCAGTGATTCTGATTCGTACCAAGAGACCCAGTACTTC. Protein product: CATSDSDSYQETQYF.

The V gene is TRBV6-2 or TRBV6-3, the J gene TRBJ2-1; D unresolved. The CDR3 spans 12 residues. The germline V gene encodes CDR1 MNHEY and CDR2 SVGEGT. The V gene lost 0 bases and the J gene lost 7 bases, with 4 bases spanning the gap. Here the CDR3 DNA reads TGTGCCAGCAGTTACTCGGGGAATGAGCAGTTCTTC. Amino acids: CASSYSGNEQFF.